Sequencing of this T cell receptor beta chain was carried out in a study of blood T cell repertoires in COVID-19 (dated by TCRdb to between 2020 and 2021). General notes on the study: Samples covering the acute and convalescent phases of COVID-19 were provided by collaborators in the United States, Italy and Spain. Sample metadata almost always included a de-identified subject ID, COVID-19 status, age in years and sex. The material from the prospective study consisted of cDNA or gDNA derived from T cells, B-cell-depleted T cells, or PBMCs. The dataset comprised deeply sampled blood TCRbeta repertoires from subjects exposed to, actively infected with, or recovered from COVID-19. The samples were drawn from two sources: the first 160 participants of the ongoing ImmuneRACE study, and 1,200 or so subjects contributed by 6 global collaborators. HLA class I and class II types, where available, came from metadata supplied by the sample provider rather than from assay-based typing. A freely available public database, intended as a resource for researchers studying the immune response to SARS-CoV-2, is where the repertoires were released.

Each collaborating institution followed its own protocols to collect whole blood in K2EDTA tubes. For TCRbeta analysis, collaborator samples were shipped as frozen whole blood, as isolated PBMCs, or as DNA extracted from either sample type. Findings and caveats that apply to the study as a whole: Clinical and demographic metadata were provided uncurated, with the amount varying by source and participant.

Sequences SGHDT (CDR1) and YYEEEE (CDR2) are obtained from the germline V gene. Trimming leaves V shorter by 6 bases and J shorter by 1 base, with the junction holding 20 bases beyond the gene matches. The CDR3 sequence holds 19 residues, the cysteine and phenylalanine included. The read is trimmed to its CDR3 DNA, 57 bases read in frame from base 1. TCRbeta CDR3 regions were amplified from genomic DNA by means of the immunoSEQ Assay, a bias-controlled multiplex PCR. The published analysis was carried out like this. Within the assay, amplification of reference gene primers was used to estimate how many nucleated cells each sample contained. Sequence reads were collapsed and filtered to measure the absolute abundance of every unique TCRbeta CDR3 rearrangement. Productive Simpson clonality was computed per sample as the square root of Simpson's diversity index over productive rearrangements. TCRdb's version of the immuneACCESS table is confined to in-frame rearrangements and falls short of the full clone set. An unresolved V gene accounts for under half of the shortfall where checked; the remainder is of unknown origin. V and J calls plus clone size are reproduced from that table; the DNA served to infer D and trimming. The sample yields 90,000 to 120,000 clones; 88% were counted once. The top ten hold around 6.5% of the sample.

Details on this clone: Its antigen is currently not known. One base away there is no much larger clone; base qualities are not given.

The sequencing input was peripheral blood. This sequence uses TRBV5-6 and TRBJ2-7, and 9 bases in between align with TRBD1. The clonotype originates from a man in his fifties with active or convalescent COVID-19. The DNA sequence is TGTGCCAGCACGCTTAAGACAGGGGGGCGAGGCCTTCCGTCCTACGAGCAGTACTTC. This yields the protein CASTLKTGGRGLPSYEQYF. The CDR3, completed at both ends by the reference TRBV5-6 and TRBJ2-7 genes, gives the full variable domain DAGVTQSPTHLIKTRGQQVTLRCSPKSGHDTVSWYQQALGQGPQFIFQYYEEEERQRGNFPDRFSGHQFPNYSSELNVNALLLGDSALYLCASTLKTGGRGLPSYEQYFGPGTRLTVT.